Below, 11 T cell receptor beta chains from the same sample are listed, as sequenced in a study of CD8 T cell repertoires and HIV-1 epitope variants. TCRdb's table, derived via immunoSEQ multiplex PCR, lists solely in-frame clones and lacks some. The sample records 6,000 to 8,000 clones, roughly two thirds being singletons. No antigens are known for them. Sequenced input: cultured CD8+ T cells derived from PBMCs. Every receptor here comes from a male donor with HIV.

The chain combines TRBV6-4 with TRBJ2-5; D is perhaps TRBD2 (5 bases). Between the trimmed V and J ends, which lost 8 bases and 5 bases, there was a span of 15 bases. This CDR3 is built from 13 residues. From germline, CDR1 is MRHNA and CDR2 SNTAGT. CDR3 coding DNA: TGTGCCAGCCGACGGGGTAGTGGGGAGACCCAGTACTTC. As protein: CASRRGSGETQYF.

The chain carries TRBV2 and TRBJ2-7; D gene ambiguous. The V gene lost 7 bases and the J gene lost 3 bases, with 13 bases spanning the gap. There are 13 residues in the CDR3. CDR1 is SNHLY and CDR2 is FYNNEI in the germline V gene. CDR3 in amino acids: CASNTLGVYEQYF. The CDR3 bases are TGTGCCAGCAACACATTAGGAGTCTACGAGCAGTACTTC.

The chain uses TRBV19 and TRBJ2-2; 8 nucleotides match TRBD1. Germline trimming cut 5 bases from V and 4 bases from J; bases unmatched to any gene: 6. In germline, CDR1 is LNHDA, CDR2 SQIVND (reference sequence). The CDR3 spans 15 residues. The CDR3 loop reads CASSRRQGSTGELFF. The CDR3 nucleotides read TGTGCCAGTAGTCGTCGACAGGGGAGCACCGGGGAGCTGTTTTTT.

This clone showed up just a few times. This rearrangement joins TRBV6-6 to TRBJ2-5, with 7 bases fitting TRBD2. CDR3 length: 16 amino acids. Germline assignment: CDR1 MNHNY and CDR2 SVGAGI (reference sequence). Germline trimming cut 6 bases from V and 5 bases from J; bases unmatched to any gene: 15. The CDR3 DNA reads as TGTGCCAGCAGCCGAGCTTTGGGGGAGGGCCGTGAGACCCAGTACTTC. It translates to CASSRALGEGRETQYF.

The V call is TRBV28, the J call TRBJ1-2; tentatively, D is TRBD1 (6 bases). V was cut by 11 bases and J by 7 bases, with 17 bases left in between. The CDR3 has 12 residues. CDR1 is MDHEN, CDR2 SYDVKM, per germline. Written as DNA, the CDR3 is TGTGCCGTAGGAGGGGGAGGTGGTGGCTACACCTTC. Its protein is CAVGGGGGGYTF.

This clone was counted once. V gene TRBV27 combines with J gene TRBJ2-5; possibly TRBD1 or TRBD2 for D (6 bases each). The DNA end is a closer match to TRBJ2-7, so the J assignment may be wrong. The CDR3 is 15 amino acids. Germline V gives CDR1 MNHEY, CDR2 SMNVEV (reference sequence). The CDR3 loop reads CASSPRGPYSYEQYF. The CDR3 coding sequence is TGTGCCAGCAGTCCCCGGGGGCCGTACTCCTACGAGCAGTACTTC.

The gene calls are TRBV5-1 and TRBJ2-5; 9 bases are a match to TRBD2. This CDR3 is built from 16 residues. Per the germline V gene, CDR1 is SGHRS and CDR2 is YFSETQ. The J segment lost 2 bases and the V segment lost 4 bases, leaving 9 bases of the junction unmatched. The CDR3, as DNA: TGCGCCAGCAGCAGTTCTGGCGGGGGGGTACAAGAGACCCAGTACTTC. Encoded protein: CASSSSGGGVQETQYF.

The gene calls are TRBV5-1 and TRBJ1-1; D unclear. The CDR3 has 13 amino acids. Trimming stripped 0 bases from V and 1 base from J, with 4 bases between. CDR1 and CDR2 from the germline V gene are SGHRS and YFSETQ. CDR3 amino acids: CASSLEGNTEAFF. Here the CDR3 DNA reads TGCGCCAGCAGCTTGGAAGGGAACACTGAAGCTTTCTTT.

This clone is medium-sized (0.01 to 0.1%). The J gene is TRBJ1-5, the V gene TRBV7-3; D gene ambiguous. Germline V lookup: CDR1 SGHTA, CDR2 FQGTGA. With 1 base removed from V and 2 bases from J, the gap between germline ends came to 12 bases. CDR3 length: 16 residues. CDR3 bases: TGTGCCAGCAGCTTAAATGGAGGGTTGCGCAATCAGCCCCAGCATTTT. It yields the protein CASSLNGGLRNQPQHF.

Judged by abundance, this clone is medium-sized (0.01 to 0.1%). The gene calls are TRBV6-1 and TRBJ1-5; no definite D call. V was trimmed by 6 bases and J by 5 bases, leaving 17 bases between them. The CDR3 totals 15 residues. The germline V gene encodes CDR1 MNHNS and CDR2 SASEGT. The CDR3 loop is CASSVDTDNYQPQHF. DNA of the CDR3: TGTGCCAGCAGCGTAGACACCGACAACTATCAGCCCCAGCATTTT.

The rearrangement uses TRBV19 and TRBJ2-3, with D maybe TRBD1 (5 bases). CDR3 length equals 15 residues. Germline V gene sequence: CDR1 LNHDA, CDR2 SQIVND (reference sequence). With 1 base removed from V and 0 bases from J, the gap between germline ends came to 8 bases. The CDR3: CASSIGTPSTDTQYF. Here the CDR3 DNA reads TGTGCCAGTAGTATAGGGACACCTAGCACAGATACGCAGTATTTT.